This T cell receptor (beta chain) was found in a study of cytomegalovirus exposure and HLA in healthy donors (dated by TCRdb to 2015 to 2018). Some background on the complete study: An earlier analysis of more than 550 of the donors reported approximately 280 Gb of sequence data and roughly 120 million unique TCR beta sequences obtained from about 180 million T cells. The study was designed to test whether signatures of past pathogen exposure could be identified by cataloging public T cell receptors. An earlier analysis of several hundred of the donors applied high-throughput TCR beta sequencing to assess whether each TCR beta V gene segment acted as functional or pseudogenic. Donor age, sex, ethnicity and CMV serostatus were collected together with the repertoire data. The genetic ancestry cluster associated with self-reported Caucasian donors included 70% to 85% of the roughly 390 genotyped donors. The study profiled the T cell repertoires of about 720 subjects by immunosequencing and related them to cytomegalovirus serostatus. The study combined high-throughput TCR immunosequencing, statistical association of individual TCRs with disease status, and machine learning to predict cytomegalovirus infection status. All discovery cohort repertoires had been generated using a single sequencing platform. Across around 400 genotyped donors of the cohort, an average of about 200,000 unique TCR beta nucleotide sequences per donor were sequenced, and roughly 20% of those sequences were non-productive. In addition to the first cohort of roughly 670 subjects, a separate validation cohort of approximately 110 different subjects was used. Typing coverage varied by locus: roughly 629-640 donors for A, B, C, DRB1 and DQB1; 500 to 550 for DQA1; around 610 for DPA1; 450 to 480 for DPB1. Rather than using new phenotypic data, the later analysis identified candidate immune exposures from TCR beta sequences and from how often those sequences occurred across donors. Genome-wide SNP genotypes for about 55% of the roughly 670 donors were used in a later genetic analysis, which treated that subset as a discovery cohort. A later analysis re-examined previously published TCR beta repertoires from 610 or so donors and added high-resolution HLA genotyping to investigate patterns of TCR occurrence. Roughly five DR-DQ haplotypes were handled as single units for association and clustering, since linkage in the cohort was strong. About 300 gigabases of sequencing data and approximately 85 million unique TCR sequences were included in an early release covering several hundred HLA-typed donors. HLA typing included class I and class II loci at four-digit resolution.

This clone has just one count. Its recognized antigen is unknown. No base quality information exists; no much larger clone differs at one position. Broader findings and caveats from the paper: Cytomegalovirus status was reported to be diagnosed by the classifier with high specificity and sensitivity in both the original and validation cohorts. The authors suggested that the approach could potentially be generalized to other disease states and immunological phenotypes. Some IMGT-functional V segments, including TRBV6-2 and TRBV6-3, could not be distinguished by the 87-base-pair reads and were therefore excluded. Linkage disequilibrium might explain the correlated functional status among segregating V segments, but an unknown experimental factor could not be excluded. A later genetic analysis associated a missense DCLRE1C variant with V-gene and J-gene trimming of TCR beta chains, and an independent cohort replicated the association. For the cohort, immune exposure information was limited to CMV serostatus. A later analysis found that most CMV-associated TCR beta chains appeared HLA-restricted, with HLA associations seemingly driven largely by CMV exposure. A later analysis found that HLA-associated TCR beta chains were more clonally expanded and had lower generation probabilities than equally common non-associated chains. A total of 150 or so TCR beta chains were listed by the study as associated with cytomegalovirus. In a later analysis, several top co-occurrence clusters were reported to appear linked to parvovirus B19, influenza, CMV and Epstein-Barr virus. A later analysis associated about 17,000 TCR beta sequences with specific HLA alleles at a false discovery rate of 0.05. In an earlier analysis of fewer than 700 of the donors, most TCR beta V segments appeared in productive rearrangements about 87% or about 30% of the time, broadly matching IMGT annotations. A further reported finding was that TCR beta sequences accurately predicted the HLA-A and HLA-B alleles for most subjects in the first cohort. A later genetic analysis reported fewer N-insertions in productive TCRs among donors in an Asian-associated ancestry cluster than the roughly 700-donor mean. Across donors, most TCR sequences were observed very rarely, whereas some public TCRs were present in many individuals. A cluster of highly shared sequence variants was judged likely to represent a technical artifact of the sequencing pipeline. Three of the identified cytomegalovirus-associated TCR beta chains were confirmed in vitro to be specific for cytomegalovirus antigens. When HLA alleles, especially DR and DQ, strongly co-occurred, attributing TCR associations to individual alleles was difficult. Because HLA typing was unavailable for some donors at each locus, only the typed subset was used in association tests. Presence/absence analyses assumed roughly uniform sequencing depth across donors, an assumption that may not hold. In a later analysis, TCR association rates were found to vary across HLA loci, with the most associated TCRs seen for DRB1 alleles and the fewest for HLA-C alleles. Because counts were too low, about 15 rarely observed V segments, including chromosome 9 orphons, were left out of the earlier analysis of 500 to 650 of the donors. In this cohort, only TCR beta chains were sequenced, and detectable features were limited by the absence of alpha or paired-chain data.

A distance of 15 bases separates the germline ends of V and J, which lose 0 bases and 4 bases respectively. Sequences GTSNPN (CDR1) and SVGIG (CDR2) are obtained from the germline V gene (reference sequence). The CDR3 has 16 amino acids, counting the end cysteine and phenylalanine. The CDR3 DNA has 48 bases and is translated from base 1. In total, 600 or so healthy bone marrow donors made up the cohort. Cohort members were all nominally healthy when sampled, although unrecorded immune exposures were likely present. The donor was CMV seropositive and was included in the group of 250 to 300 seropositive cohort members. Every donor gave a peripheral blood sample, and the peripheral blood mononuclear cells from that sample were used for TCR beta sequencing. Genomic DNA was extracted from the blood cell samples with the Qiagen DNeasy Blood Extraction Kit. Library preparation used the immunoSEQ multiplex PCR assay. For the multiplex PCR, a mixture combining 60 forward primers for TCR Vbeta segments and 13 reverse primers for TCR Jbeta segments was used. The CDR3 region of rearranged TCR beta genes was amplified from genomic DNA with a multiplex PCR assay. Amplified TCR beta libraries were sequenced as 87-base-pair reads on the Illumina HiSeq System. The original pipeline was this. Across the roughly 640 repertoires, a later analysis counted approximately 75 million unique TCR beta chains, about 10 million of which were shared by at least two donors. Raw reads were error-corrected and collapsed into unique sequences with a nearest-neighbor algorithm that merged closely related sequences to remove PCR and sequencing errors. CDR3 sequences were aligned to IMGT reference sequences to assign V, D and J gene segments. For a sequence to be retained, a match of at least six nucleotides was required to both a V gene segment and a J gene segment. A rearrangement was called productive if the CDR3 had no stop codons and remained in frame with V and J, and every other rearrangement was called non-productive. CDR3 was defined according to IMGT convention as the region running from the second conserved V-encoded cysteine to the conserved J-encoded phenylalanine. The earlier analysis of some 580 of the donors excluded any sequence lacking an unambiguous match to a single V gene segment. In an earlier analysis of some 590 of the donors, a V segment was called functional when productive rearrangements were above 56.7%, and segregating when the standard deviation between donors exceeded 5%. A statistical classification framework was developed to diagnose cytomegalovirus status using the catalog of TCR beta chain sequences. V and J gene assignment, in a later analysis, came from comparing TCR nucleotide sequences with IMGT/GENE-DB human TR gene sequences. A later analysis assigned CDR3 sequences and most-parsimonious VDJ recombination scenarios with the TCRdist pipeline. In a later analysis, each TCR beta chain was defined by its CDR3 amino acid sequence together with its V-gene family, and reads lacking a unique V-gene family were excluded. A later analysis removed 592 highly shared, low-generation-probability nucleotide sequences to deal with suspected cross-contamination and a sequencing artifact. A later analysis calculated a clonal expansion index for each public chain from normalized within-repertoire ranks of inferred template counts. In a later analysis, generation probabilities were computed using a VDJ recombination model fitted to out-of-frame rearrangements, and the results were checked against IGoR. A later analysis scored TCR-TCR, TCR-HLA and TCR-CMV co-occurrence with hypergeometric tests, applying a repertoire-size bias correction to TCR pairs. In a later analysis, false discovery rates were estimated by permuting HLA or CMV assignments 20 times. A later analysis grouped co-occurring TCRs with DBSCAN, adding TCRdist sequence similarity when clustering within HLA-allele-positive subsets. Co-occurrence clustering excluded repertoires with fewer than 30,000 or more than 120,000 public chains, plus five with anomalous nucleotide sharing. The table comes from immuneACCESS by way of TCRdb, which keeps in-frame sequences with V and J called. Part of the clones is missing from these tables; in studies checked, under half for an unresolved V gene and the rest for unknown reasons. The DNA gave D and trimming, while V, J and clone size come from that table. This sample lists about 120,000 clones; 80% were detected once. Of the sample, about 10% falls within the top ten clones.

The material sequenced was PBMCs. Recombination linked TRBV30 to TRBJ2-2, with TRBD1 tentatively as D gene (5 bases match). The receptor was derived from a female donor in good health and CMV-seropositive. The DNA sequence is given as TGTGCCTGGAGTGTACTGGGCAGGGCGAGCACCGGGGAGCTGTTTTTT. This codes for CAWSVLGRASTGELFF.